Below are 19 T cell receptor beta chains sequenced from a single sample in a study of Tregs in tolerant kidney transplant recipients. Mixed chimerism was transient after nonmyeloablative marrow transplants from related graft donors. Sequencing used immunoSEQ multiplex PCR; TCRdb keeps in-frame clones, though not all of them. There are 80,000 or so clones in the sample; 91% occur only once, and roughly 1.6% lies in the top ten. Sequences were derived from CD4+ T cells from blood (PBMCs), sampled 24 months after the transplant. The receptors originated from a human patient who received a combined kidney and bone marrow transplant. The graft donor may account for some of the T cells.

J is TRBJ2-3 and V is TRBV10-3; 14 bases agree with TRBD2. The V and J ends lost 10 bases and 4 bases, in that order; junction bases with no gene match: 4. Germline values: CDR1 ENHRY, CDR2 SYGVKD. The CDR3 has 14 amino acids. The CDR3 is CATGLAGVSDTQYF. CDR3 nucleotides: TGTGCCACGGGACTAGCGGGGGTCTCAGATACGCAGTATTTT.

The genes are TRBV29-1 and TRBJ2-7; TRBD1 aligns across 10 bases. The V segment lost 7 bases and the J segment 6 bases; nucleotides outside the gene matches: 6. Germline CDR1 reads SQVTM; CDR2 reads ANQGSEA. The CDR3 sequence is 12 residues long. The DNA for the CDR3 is TGCAGCGCTAGACAGGGGGCGGCCGAGCAGTACTTC. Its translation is CSARQGAAEQYF.

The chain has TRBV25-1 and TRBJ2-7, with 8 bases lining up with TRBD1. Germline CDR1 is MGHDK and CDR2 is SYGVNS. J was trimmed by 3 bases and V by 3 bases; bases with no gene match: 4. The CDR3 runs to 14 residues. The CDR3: CASSETGVRYEQYF. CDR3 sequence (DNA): TGTGCCAGCAGTGAGACAGGGGTACGCTACGAGCAGTACTTC.

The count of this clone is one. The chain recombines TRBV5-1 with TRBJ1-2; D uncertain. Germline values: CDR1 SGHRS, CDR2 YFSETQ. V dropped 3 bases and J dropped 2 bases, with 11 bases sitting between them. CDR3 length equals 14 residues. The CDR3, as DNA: TGCGCCAGCAGCTCGCCGAGTTTGAACTATGGCTACACCTTC. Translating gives CASSSPSLNYGYTF.

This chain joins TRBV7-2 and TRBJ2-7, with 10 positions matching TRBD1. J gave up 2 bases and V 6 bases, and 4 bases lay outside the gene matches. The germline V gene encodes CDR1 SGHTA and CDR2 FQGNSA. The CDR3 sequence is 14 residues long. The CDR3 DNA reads TGTGCCAGCAGGTCCGGGACAGGGGCCTACGAGCAGTACTTC. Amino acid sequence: CASRSGTGAYEQYF.

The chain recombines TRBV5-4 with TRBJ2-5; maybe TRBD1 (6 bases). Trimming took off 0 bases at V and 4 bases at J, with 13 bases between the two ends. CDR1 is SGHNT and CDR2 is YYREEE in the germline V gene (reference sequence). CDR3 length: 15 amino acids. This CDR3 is CASSLEQGLGETQYF. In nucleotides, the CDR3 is TGTGCCAGCAGCTTGGAGCAGGGGCTCGGAGAGACCCAGTACTTC.

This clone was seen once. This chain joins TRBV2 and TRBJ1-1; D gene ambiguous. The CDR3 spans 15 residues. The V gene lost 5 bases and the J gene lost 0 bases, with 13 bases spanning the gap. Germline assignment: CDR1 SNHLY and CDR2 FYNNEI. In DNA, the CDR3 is TGTGCCAGCAGTCCTCGGGAGGGTTTGAACACTGAAGCTTTCTTT. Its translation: CASSPREGLNTEAFF.

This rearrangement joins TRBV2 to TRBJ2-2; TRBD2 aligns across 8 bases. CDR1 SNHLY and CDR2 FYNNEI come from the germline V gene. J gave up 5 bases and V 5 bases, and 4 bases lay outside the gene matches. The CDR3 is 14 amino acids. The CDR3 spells CASSFSGTTGELFF. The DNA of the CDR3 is TGTGCCAGCAGTTTTAGCGGGACAACCGGGGAGCTGTTTTTT.

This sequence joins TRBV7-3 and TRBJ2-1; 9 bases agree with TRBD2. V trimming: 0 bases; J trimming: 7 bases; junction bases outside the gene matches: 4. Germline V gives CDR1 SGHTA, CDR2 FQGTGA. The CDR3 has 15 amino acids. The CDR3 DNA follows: TGTGCCAGCAGCTTAACTAGCGGGAGCCCAAATGAGCAGTTCTTC. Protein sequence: CASSLTSGSPNEQFF.

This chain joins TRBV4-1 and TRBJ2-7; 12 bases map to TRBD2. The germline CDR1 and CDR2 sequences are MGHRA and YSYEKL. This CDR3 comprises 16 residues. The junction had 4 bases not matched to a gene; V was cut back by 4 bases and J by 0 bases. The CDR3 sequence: CASSLLAGGISYEQYF. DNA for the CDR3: TGCGCCAGCAGCCTTCTAGCGGGAGGGATCTCCTACGAGCAGTACTTC.

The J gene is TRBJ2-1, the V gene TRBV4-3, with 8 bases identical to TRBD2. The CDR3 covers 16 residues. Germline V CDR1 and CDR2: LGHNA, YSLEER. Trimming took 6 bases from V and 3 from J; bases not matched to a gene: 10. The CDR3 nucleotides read TGCGCCAGCAGTCTAAGTACTAGCGGATACTACAATGAGCAGTTCTTC. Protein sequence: CASSLSTSGYYNEQFF.

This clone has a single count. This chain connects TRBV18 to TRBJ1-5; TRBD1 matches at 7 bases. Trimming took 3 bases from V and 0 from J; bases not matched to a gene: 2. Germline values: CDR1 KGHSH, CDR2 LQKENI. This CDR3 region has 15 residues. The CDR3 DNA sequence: TGTGCCAGCTCACCGACAGGGATTAGCAATCAGCCCCAGCATTTT. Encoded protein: CASSPTGISNQPQHF.

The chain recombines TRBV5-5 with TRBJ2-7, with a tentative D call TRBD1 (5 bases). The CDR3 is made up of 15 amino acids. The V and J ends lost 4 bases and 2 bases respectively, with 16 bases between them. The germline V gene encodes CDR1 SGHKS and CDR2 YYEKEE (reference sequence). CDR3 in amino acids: CASSPHLTETYEQYF. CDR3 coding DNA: TGTGCCAGCAGCCCCCATTTGACAGAGACCTACGAGCAGTACTTC.

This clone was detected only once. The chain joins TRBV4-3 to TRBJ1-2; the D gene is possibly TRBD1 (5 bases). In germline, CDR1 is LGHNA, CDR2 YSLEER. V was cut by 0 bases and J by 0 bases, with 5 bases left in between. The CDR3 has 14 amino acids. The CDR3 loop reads CASSQDRANYGYTF. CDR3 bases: TGCGCCAGCAGCCAAGACAGGGCTAACTATGGCTACACCTTC.

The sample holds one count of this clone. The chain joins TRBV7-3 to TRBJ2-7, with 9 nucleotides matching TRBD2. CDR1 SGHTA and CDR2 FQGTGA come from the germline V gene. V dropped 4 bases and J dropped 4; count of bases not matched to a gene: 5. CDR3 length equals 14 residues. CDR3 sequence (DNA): TGTGCCAGCAGCTCCGTAGCGGGGGAATACGAGCAGTACTTC. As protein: CASSSVAGEYEQYF.

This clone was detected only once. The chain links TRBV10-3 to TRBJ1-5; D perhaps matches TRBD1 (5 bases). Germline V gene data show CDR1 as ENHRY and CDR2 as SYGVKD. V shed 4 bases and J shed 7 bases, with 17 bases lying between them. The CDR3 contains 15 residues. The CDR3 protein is CAISAMTDLPQPQHF. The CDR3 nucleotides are TGTGCCATCAGTGCGATGACAGATCTTCCCCAGCCCCAGCATTTT.

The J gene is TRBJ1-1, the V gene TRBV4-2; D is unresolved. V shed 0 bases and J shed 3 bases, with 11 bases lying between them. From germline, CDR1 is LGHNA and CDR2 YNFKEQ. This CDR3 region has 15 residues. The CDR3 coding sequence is TGTGCCAGCAGCCAAGAATCGTCCGGTCACACTGAAGCTTTCTTT. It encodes CASSQESSGHTEAFF.

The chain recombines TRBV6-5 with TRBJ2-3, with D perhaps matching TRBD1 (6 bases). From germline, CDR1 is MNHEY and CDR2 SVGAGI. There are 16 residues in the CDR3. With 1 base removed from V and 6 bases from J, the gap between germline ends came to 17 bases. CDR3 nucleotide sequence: TGTGCCAGCAGTTACTATCGGCAAGGGGGAATGGATACGCAGTATTTT. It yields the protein CASSYYRQGGMDTQYF.

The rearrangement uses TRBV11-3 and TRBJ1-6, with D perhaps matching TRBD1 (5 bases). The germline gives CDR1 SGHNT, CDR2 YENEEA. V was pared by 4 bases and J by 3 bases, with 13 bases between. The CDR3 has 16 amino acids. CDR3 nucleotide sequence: TGTGCCAGCAGCTCCCGCGGGACGGACTATAATTCACCCCTCCACTTT. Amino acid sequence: CASSSRGTDYNSPLHF.